The entry that follows covers one T cell receptor (beta chain) sequence. This sample was taken from a study of blood T cell repertoires in COVID-19. As for the study in general: COVID-19 samples collected from the United States, Italy and Spain covered acute and convalescent phases. Sources were T cells, B-cell-depleted T cells, or PBMCs; the material itself was cDNA or gDNA.

In the original analysis: Estimates of nucleated cell counts were drawn from the amplification of reference gene primers. Clones were sequenced by immunoSEQ multiplex PCR, and TCRdb holds only the in-frame ones, with some missing. That table is the source of V, J and clone size, and D and trimming were worked out from the DNA. This sample has roughly 270,000 clones; around 85% occur once, and the top ten carry about 5.1%. This TCR was sampled from a man aged 50 or older with active or convalescent COVID-19. Specimen: peripheral blood.

CDR3 sequence reads: CASSQLGNGDNEQFF. The DNA for the CDR3 is TGCGCCAGCAGCCAGCTAGGTAACGGGGACAATGAGCAGTTCTTC. The V gene is TRBV4-1, the J gene TRBJ2-1; perhaps TRBD2 as D (5 bases). Germline CDR1 MGHRA, CDR2 YSYEKL. This CDR3 is 15 amino acids long. V gave up 3 bases and J gave up 5 bases, with 14 bases separating them.